These 12 T cell receptor beta chains were sequenced from one sample in a study of human T cells and chemical hapten exposure. Described treatment: therapeutic diphenylcyclopropenone sensitization with weekly scalp DPC. Unique molecular identifiers were attached to individual cDNA molecules within the library. TCRdb re-analysed the reads in MiXCR, keeping a single row per CDR3 protein. Here the sample spans fewer than 5,000 distinct CDR3 sequences, roughly 50% being singletons. The sample in question was whole blood, obtained before DPC sensitization or 2, 6, or about 24 weeks after (not recorded which). The receptors shown here come from an adult with alopecia areata. Some clones in this sample may be carry-over from other donors' samples. This table probably holds off-target reads from a library built for another chain.

The chain couples TRBV7-9 to TRBJ2-7, with 7 bases fitting TRBD1. This CDR3 is built from 16 residues. Losses at the gene ends were 2 bases for V and 2 bases for J; bases not matched to a gene: 9. Germline lookup yields CDR1 SEHNR and CDR2 FQNEAQ (reference sequence). The CDR3 sequence is CASSLKGRDRPYEQYF. CDR3 coding DNA: TGTGCCAGCAGCTTAAAGGGACGGGACAGACCCTACGAGCAGTACTTC.

This clonotype was counted a few times. The rearrangement joins TRBV5-5 to TRBJ2-2; D may correspond to TRBD1 or TRBD2 (5 bases each). V shed 3 bases and J shed 2 bases, with 8 bases lying between them. The CDR3 consists of 14 residues. The germline V gene encodes CDR1 SGHKS and CDR2 YYEKEE (reference sequence). CDR3 DNA: TGTGCCAGCAGCTCCCGGGACAACACCGGGGAGCTGTTTTTT. Translating gives CASSSRDNTGELFF.

The chain recombines TRBV7-9 with TRBJ2-2; D not certain. V lost 6 bases, J lost 0 bases, and 8 bases lay in between. This CDR3 is 14 amino acids long. CDR1 is SEHNR and CDR2 is FQNEAQ in the germline V gene (reference sequence). The CDR3 region is CASRSDANTGELFF. CDR3 nucleotides: TGTGCCAGCAGGTCGGATGCGAACACCGGGGAGCTGTTTTTT.

A few counts support this clonotype. CDR3 sequence (DNA): TGCGCCAGCAGCCCGGGGACAGCCGAATGGACCTCCGAGCAGTACTTC. Its protein is CASSPGTAEWTSEQYF. This sequence joins TRBV5-1 and TRBJ2-7, with 7 bases fitting TRBD1. Unmatched junction bases numbered 16, after V lost 4 bases and J lost 6 bases. Germline V CDR1 and CDR2: SGHRS, YFSETQ. The CDR3 consists of 16 residues.

The gene calls are TRBV20-1 and TRBJ2-7; D is ambiguous. CDR3 length: 12 amino acids. CDR1 is DFQATT and CDR2 is SNEGSKA in the germline V gene (reference sequence). V lost 3 bases, J lost 2 bases, and 8 bases lay in between. The CDR3 nucleotides read TGCAGTGCTAGGGTGCGGACCTACGAGCAGTACTTC. Translated, it gives CSARVRTYEQYF.

The chain employs TRBV12-3 or TRBV12-4 and TRBJ2-7; tentatively, D is TRBD1 or TRBD2 (5 bases each). The CDR3 extends over 12 amino acids. With 4 bases removed from V and 9 bases from J, the gap between germline ends came to 13 bases. CDR3 nucleotides: TGTGCCAGCAGTTATCGGGGACCGGCGCAGTACTTC. It codes for CASSYRGPAQYF.

This clonotype appeared a few times. This rearrangement joins TRBV12-3 or TRBV12-4 to TRBJ2-1, with D uncertain. V was shortened by 8 bases and J by 9 bases, with 14 bases between the two germline ends. The CDR3 totals 12 residues. The CDR3 DNA follows: TGTGCCAGCGGAAAACAGCGCCGTGAGCAGTTCTTC. Its translation: CASGKQRREQFF.

This rearrangement joins TRBV13 to TRBJ2-1; D is perhaps TRBD1 (6 bases). Trimming left V 5 bases short and J 10 bases short, with 15 bases between. The V gene's germline CDR1 is PRHDT and CDR2 FYEKMQ (reference sequence). The CDR3 consists of 13 residues. This chain's CDR3 is CASSHQRGTEQFF. The CDR3 DNA follows: TGTGCCAGCAGCCACCAGAGGGGGACGGAGCAGTTCTTC.

The chain links TRBV28 to TRBJ2-2, with D possibly being TRBD2 (5 bases). With 5 bases removed from V and 1 base from J, the gap between germline ends came to 8 bases. The germline V gene encodes CDR1 MDHEN and CDR2 SYDVKM. The CDR3 loop spans 14 amino acids. The DNA of the CDR3 is TGTGCCAGCAGTCCGGACTTGAACACCGGGGAGCTGTTTTTT. Amino acids: CASSPDLNTGELFF.

This clonotype showed up just a few times. V and J are TRBV6-2 or TRBV6-3 and TRBJ2-3; no reliable D call. The CDR3 extends over 12 amino acids. V was clipped by 6 bases and J by 6 bases, with 10 bases between them. Germline CDR1 and CDR2: MNHEY and SVGEGT. For the CDR3, the DNA is TGTGCCAGCAGCCTAACCGGGGATACGCAGTATTTT. It codes for CASSLTGDTQYF.

In its sample, this clonotype was seen once. The CDR3 DNA reads as TGTGCCAGCAGCCACTCCCCGGGACAGGGGGGCACCGAGCAGTACTTC. Encoded protein: CASSHSPGQGGTEQYF. The gene calls are TRBV11-3 and TRBJ2-7; 11 nucleotides align to TRBD1. Losses at the gene ends were 5 bases for V and 6 bases for J; bases not matched to a gene: 12. CDR1 and CDR2 (germline): SGHNT, YENEEA. The CDR3 consists of 16 residues.

J is TRBJ2-5 and V is TRBV20-1; 9 bases map to TRBD1. Germline lookup yields CDR1 DFQATT and CDR2 SNEGSKA (reference sequence). The V segment lost 5 bases and the J segment 3 bases; nucleotides outside the gene matches: 4. CDR3 length: 13 residues. The CDR3 DNA follows: TGCAGTGCTGAGGACAGGGGAAAAGAGACCCAGTACTTC. Translation: CSAEDRGKETQYF.